What follows are 14 T cell receptor beta chains derived from one specimen sequenced in a study of early T cells in non-severe SARS-CoV-2 infection. Using its own MiXCR run on the 5' RACE reads, TCRdb lists one record per CDR3 protein. The data contain fewer than 120,000 distinct CDR3 sequences, around 12% of them seen just once; the ten biggest clones take up 3% to 4.5%. The material sequenced was whole blood, taken at baseline. These receptors were collected from an adult who was a healthcare worker with PCR-confirmed SARS-CoV-2 infection or an uninfected control (not recorded which).

The chain employs TRBV7-3 and TRBJ2-3; D is undetermined. Germline V CDR1 and CDR2: SGHTA, FQGTGA. This CDR3 has 15 amino acids. V was shortened by 0 bases and J by 2 bases, with 9 bases between the two germline ends. The CDR3 DNA follows: TGTGCCAGCAGCTTAACCCGAGCCTCCACAGATACGCAGTATTTT. Translated: CASSLTRASTDTQYF.

This clonotype was detected only a few times. The CDR3 DNA is TGTGCCAGCACCTTTTCCCTGGGAGCAGATACGCAGTATTTT. Its translation: CASTFSLGADTQYF. V and J are TRBV12-3 or TRBV12-4 and TRBJ2-3; TRBD2 might be the D (5 bases). This CDR3 comprises 14 residues. Trimming left V 7 bases short and J 4 bases short, with 15 bases between.

The chain couples TRBV29-1 to TRBJ2-7; D might be TRBD1 or TRBD2, each matching 5 bases. From germline, CDR1 is SQVTM and CDR2 ANQGSEA. The CDR3 loop spans 15 amino acids. Trimming took off 3 bases at V and 4 bases at J, with 19 bases between the two ends. CDR3 region: CSVEGVDARAYEQYF. CDR3 in DNA: TGCAGCGTTGAGGGGGTGGACGCTCGAGCTTACGAGCAGTACTTC.

This clonotype appeared many times. The V call is TRBV7-2, the J call TRBJ1-6; the match to TRBD1 covers 7 bases. This CDR3 is built from 16 residues. Losses at the gene ends were 6 bases for V and 7 bases for J; bases not matched to a gene: 12. The germline CDR1 and CDR2 sequences are SGHTA and FQGNSA. The CDR3, as DNA: TGTGCCAGCAGTTCTAGACCGGGACAGATAAATTCACCCCTCCACTTT. Residues: CASSSRPGQINSPLHF.

This chain uses TRBV6-5 with TRBJ2-7; D might be TRBD2 (7 bases). The CDR3 spans 16 residues. V dropped 6 bases and J dropped 0 bases, with 18 bases sitting between them. Germline CDR1 and CDR2: MNHEY and SVGAGI. The CDR3 region is CASRIAGDTYSYEQYF. The CDR3 region has the DNA TGTGCCAGCAGGATTGCGGGGGACACTTACTCCTACGAGCAGTACTTC.

This clonotype turned up a few times. This chain joins TRBV27 and TRBJ1-6; 7 positions agree with TRBD1. Germline CDR1 is MNHEY and CDR2 is SMNVEV (reference sequence). The CDR3 has 15 residues. Unmatched junction bases numbered 3, after V lost 1 base and J lost 6 bases. In nucleotides, the CDR3 is TGTGCCAGCAGTTTATACAGGGGTGGTAATTCACCCCTCCACTTT. It encodes CASSLYRGGNSPLHF.

This clonotype has more than one count but fewer than ten. The CDR3, as DNA: TGTGCCAGCAGCTTACAGGGGGCTGGACCTAACTATGGCTACACCTTC. This sequence encodes CASSLQGAGPNYGYTF. The chain carries TRBV5-5 and TRBJ1-2; the match to TRBD1 covers 9 bases. This CDR3 has 16 amino acids. The V and J ends lost 2 bases and 0 bases, in that order; junction bases with no gene match: 5. Germline lookup yields CDR1 SGHKS and CDR2 YYEKEE (reference sequence).

This clonotype was detected a few times. The gene calls are TRBV29-1 and TRBJ2-3; D remains unclear. Germline CDR1 and CDR2: SQVTM and ANQGSEA. CDR3 length: 14 amino acids. Between the trimmed V and J ends, which lost 4 bases and 0 bases, there was a span of 11 bases. The CDR3 sequence: CSVGIRMSTDTQYF. DNA for the CDR3: TGCAGCGTTGGTATCAGGATGAGCACAGATACGCAGTATTTT.

This sequence joins TRBV7-9 and TRBJ2-7; D not certain. This CDR3 is 13 amino acids long. V shed 1 base and J shed 3 bases, with 7 bases lying between them. Germline CDR1 SEHNR, CDR2 FQNEAQ (reference sequence). This chain's CDR3 is CASSLVLGYEQYF. CDR3 bases: TGTGCCAGCAGCTTAGTACTCGGCTACGAGCAGTACTTC.

V usage is TRBV2 and J usage is TRBJ2-5, with D hard to call. The ends were cut back, 9 bases at V and 3 bases at J, with 17 bases in the middle. The germline V gene encodes CDR1 SNHLY and CDR2 FYNNEI. The CDR3 is 14 residues long. The CDR3 coding sequence is TGTGCCAGTCGGCACCGACCATCTAAAGAGACCCAGTACTTC. Translated: CASRHRPSKETQYF. Using reference TRBV2 and TRBJ2-5 for the parts outside the CDR3, the full variable domain is EPEVTQTPSHQVTQMGQEVILRCVPISNHLYFYWYRQILGQKVEFLVSFYNNEISEKSEIFDDQFSVERPDGSNFTLKIRSTKLEDSAMYFCASRHRPSKETQYFGPGTRLLVL.

V gene TRBV28 combines with J gene TRBJ1-2; 9 nucleotides agree with TRBD1. This CDR3 contains 13 residues. With V trimmed by 8 bases and J by 10 bases, 11 bases remained unmatched. Per the germline V gene, CDR1 is MDHEN and CDR2 is SYDVKM. This CDR3 reads CASYLDRGQDYTF. In nucleotides, the CDR3 is TGTGCCAGCTATTTGGACAGGGGCCAAGACTACACCTTC.

This clonotype was picked up a small number of times. The rearrangement links TRBV20-1 to TRBJ1-1, with D hard to call. CDR1 is DFQATT, CDR2 SNEGSKA, per germline (reference sequence). The CDR3 spans 14 residues. V was trimmed by 0 bases and J by 5 bases, leaving 13 bases between them. CDR3 region: CSARDEIRGTEAFF. DNA of the CDR3: TGCAGTGCTAGAGATGAGATACGTGGGACTGAAGCTTTCTTT.

This clonotype occurred a few times. This rearrangement joins TRBV4-1 to TRBJ2-1; D may be TRBD1 (6 bases). The length of the CDR3 is 13 residues. The germline V gene encodes CDR1 MGHRA and CDR2 YSYEKL. V lost 3 bases and J 6 bases, leaving 9 bases between the germline ends. The CDR3 here is CASSQDSPNEQFF. The CDR3 DNA reads as TGCGCCAGCAGCCAGGACAGTCCCAATGAGCAGTTCTTC.

The table lists this clonotype with a few counts. The V call is TRBV7-8, the J call TRBJ2-4; 7 nucleotides match TRBD2. Germline V gene sequence: CDR1 SGHVS, CDR2 FQNEAQ. The CDR3 is 18 residues long. Trimming removed 0 bases from V and 1 base from J; junction bases left unmatched: 9. CDR3 DNA: TGTGCCAGCAGCTTAGCGGTAACCCGGGGGGTGGCCAAAAACATTCAGTACTTC. Amino acid sequence: CASSLAVTRGVAKNIQYF.